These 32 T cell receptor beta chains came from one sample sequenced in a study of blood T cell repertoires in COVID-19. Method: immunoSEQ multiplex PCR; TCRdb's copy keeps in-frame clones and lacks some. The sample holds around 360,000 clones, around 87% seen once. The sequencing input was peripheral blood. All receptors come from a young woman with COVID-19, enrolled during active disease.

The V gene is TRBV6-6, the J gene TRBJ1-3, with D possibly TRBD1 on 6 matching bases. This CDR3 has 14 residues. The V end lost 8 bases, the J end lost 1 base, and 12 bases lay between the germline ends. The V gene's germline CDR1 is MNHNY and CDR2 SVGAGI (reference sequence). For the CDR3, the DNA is TGTGCCAGCTCCGTGACAGGTTCTGGAAACACCATATATTTT. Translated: CASSVTGSGNTIYF.

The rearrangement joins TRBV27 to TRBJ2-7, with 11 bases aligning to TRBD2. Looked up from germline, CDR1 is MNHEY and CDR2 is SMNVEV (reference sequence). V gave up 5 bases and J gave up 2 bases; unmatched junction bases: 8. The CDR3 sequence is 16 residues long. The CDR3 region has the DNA TGTGCCAGCAGTAGCGGGACTAGCGGATTTACCTACGAGCAGTACTTC. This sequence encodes CASSSGTSGFTYEQYF.

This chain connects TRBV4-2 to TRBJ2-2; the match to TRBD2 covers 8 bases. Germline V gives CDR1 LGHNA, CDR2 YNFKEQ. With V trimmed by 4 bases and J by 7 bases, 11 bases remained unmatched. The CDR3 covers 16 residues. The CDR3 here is CASSPSRGGLNGELFF. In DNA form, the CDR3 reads TGTGCCAGCAGCCCTTCGCGCGGGGGGTTGAACGGGGAGCTGTTTTTT.

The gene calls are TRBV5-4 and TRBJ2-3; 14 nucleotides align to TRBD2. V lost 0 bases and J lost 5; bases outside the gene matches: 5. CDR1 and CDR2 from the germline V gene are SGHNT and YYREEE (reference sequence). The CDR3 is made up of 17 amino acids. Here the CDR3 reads CASSLGLAGGPQDTQYF. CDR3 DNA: TGTGCCAGCAGCTTGGGACTAGCGGGAGGGCCGCAAGATACGCAGTATTTT.

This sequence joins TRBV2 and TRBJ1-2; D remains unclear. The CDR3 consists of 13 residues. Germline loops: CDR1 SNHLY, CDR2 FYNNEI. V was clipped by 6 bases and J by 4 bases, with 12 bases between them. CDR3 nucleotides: TGTGCCAGCAGGGCCGTGCCCTTCTATGGCTACACCTTC. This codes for CASRAVPFYGYTF.

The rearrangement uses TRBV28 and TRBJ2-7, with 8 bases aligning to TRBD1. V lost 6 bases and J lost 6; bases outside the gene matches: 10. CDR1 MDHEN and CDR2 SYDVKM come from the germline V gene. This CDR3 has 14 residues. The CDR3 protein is CASRYTGGNGEQYF. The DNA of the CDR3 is TGTGCCAGCAGATATACAGGGGGGAACGGCGAGCAGTACTTC.

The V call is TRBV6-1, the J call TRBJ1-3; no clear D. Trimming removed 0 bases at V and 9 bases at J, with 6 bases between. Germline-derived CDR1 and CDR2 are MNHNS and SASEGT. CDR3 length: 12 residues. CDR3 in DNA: TGTGCCAGCAGTGAAGCTTGGAGCACCATATATTTT. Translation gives CASSEAWSTIYF.

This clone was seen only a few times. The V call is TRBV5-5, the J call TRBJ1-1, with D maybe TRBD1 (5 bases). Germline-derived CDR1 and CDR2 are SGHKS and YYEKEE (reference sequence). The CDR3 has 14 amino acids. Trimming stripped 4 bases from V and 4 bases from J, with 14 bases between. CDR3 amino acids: CASSRRGEATEAFF. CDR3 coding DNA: TGTGCCAGCAGCCGAAGAGGGGAGGCCACTGAAGCTTTCTTT. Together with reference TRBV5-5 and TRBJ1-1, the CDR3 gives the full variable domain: DAGVTQSPTHLIKTRGQQVTLRCSPISGHKSVSWYQQVLGQGPQFIFQYYEKEERGRGNFPDRFSARQFPNYSSELNVNALLLGDSALYLCASSRRGEATEAFFGQGTRLTVV.

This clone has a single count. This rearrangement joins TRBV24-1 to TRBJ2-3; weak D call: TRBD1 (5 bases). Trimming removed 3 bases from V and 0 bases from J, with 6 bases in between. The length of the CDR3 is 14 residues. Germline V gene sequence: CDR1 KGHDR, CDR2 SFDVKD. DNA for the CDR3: TGTGCCACCAGTGATGCAGGGAGCACAGATACGCAGTATTTT. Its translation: CATSDAGSTDTQYF.

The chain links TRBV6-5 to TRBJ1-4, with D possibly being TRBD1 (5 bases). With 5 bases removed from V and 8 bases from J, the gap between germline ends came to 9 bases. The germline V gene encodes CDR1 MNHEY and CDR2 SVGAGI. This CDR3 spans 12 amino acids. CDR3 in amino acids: CASSRSGEKLFF. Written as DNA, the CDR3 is TGTGCCAGCAGTCGCTCAGGGGAAAAACTGTTTTTT.

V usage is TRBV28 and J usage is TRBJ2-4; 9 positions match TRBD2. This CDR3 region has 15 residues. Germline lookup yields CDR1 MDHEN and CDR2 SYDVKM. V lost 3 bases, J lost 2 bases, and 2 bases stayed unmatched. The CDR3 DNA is TGTGCCAGCAGTTTCGGGACTAGCACCAAAAACATTCAGTACTTC. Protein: CASSFGTSTKNIQYF. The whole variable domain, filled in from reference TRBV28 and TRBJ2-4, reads DVKVTQSSRYLVKRTGEKVFLECVQDMDHENMFWYRQDPGLGLRLIYFSYDVKMKEKGDIPEGYSVSREKKERFSLILESASTNQTSMYLCASSFGTSTKNIQYFGAGTRLSVL.

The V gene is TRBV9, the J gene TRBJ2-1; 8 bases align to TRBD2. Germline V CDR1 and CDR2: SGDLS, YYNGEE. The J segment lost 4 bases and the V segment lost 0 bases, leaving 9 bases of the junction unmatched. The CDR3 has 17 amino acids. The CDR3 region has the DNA TGTGCCAGCAGCGTAGGGGGTGCGGGAGGCCAGTACAATGAGCAGTTCTTC. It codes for CASSVGGAGGQYNEQFF. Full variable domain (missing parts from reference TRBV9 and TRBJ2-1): DSGVTQTPKHLITATGQRVTLRCSPRSGDLSVYWYQQSLDQGLQFLIQYYNGEERAKGNILERFSAQQFPDLHSELNLSSLELGDSALYFCASSVGGAGGQYNEQFFGPGTRLTVL.

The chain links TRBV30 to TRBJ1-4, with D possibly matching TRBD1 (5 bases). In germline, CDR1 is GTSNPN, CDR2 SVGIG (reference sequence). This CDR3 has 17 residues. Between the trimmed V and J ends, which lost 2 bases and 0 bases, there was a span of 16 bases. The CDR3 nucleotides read TGTGCCTGGAGTAGGAAGGGGTCATGGGCAACTAATGAAAAACTGTTTTTT. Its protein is CAWSRKGSWATNEKLFF.

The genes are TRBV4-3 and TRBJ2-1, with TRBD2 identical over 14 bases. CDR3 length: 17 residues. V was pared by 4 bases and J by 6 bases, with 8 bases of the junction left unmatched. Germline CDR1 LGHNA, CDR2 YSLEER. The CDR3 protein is CASSPGTSGRLGNEQFF. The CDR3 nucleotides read TGCGCCAGCAGCCCAGGGACTAGCGGGAGATTAGGCAATGAGCAGTTCTTC.

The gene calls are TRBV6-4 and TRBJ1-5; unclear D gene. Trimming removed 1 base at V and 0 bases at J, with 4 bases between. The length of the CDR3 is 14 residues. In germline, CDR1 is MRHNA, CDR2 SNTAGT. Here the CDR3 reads CASSDFYSNQPQHF. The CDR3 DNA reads TGTGCCAGCAGTGACTTTTATAGCAATCAGCCCCAGCATTTT.

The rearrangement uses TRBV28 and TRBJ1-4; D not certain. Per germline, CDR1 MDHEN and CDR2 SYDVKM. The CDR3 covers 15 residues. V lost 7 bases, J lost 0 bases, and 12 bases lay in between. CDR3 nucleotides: TGTGCCAGCACCTCCCCTAAAACAACTAATGAAAAACTGTTTTTT. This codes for CASTSPKTTNEKLFF.

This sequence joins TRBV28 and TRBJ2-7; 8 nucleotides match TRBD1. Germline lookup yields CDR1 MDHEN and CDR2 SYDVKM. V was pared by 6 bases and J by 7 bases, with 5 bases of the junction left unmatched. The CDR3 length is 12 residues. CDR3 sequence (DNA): TGTGCCAGCAGCGGACAGGGAGAGGAGCAGTACTTC. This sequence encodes CASSGQGEEQYF.

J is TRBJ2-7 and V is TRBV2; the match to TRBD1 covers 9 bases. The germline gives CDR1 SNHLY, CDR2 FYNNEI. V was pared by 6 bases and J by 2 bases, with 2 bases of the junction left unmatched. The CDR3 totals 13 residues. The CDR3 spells CASRGDRAYEQYF. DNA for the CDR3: TGTGCCAGCAGGGGGGACAGGGCCTACGAGCAGTACTTC.

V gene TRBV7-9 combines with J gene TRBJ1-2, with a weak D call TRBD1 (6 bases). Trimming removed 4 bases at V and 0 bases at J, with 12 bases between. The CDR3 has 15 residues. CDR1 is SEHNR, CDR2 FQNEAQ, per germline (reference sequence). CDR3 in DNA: TGTGCCAGCAGCTGGGAGGGGACACCTAACTATGGCTACACCTTC. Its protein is CASSWEGTPNYGYTF. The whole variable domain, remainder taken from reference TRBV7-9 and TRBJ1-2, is DTGVSQNPRHKITKRGQNVTFRCDPISEHNRLYWYRQTLGQGPEFLTYFQNEAQLEKSRLLSDRFSAERPKGSFSTLEIQRTEQGDSAMYLCASSWEGTPNYGYTFGSGTRLTVV.

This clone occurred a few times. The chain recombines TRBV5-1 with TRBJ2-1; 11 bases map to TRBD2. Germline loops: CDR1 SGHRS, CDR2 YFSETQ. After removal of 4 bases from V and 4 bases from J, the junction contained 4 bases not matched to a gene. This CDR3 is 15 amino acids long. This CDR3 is CASSGGTSGYNEQFF. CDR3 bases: TGCGCCAGCAGCGGGGGGACTAGCGGATACAATGAGCAGTTCTTC. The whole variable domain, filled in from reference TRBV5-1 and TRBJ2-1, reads KAGVTQTPRYLIKTRGQQVTLSCSPISGHRSVSWYQQTPGQGLQFLFEYFSETQRNKGNFPGRFSGRQFSNSRSEMNVSTLELGDSALYLCASSGGTSGYNEQFFGPGTRLTVL.

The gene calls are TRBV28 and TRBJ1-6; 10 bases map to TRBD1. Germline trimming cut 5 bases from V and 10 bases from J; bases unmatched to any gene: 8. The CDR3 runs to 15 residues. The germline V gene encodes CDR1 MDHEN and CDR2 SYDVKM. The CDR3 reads CASSRTGTGVSPLHF. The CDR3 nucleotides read TGTGCCAGCAGTCGAACCGGGACAGGGGTATCACCCCTCCACTTT. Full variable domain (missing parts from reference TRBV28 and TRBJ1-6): DVKVTQSSRYLVKRTGEKVFLECVQDMDHENMFWYRQDPGLGLRLIYFSYDVKMKEKGDIPEGYSVSREKKERFSLILESASTNQTSMYLCASSRTGTGVSPLHFGNGTRLTVT.

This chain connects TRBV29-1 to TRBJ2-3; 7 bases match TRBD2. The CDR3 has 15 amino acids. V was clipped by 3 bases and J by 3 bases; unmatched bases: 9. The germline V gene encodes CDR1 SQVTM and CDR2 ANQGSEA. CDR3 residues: CSVERASGTTDTQYF. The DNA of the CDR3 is TGCAGCGTTGAGAGGGCAAGCGGGACGACAGATACGCAGTATTTT.

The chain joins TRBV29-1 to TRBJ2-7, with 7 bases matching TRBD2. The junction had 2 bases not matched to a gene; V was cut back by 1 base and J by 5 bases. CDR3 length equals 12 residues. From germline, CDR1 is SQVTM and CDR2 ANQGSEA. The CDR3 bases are TGCAGCGTTGAAGGGGGGAGGGACGAGCAGTACTTC. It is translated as CSVEGGRDEQYF.

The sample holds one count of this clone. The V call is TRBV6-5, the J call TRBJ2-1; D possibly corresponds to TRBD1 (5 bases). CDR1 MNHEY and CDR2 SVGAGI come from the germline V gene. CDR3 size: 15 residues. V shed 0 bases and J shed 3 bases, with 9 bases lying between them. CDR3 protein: CASSYSAQVYNEQFF. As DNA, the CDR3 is TGTGCCAGCAGTTACTCAGCACAGGTCTACAATGAGCAGTTCTTC.

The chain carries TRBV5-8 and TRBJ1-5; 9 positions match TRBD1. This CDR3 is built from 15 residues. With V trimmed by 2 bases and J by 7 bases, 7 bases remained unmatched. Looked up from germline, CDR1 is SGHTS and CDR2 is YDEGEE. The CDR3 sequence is CASSFIETGGQPQHF. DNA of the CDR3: TGTGCCAGCAGCTTTATCGAAACAGGGGGCCAGCCCCAGCATTTT.

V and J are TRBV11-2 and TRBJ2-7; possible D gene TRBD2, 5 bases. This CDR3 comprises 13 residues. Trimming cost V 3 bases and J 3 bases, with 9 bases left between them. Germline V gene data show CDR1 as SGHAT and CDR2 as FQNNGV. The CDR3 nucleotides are TGTGCCAGCAGCTTTGGGAGCAACTACGAGCAGTACTTC. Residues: CASSFGSNYEQYF.

CDR3 DNA sequence: TGCAGCGTCTCCCCCGGGGGGGCCACTGAAGCTTTCTTT. Translation gives CSVSPGGATEAFF. The chain couples TRBV29-1 to TRBJ1-1; possible D gene TRBD1, 6 bases. V lost 6 bases and J lost 4, with 15 bases in between. Germline loops: CDR1 SQVTM, CDR2 ANQGSEA. The CDR3 sequence is 13 residues long.

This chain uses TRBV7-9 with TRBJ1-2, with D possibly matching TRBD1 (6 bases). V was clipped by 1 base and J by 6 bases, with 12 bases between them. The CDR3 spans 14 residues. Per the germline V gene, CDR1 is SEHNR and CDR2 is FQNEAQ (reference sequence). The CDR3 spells CASSLGAGANGYTF. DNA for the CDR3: TGTGCCAGCAGCTTAGGGGCGGGGGCTAATGGCTACACCTTC. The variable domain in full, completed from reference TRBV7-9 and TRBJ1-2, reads DTGVSQNPRHKITKRGQNVTFRCDPISEHNRLYWYRQTLGQGPEFLTYFQNEAQLEKSRLLSDRFSAERPKGSFSTLEIQRTEQGDSAMYLCASSLGAGANGYTFGSGTRLTVV.

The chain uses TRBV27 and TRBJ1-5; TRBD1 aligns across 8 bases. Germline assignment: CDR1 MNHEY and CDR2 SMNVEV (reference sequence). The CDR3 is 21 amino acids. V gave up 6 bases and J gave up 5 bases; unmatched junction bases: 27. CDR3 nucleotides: TGTGCCAGCAGCCACAAAATAACCCGATGGGACAGGCCCGGCATCGATCAGCCCCAGCATTTT. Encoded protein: CASSHKITRWDRPGIDQPQHF.

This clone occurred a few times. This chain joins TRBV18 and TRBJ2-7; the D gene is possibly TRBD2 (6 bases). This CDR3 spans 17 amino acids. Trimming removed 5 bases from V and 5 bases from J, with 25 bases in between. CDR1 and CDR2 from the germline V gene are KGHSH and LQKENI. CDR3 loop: CASSSQAGRVPGDEQYF. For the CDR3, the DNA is TGTGCCAGCTCATCACAAGCGGGCCGAGTCCCGGGCGACGAGCAGTACTTC.

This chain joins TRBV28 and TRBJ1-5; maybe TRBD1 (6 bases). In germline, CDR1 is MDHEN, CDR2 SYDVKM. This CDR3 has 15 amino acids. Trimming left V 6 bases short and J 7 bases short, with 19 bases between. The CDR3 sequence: CASRPQNRVEQPQHF. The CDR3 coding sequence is TGTGCCAGCAGACCCCAAAACAGGGTAGAACAGCCCCAGCATTTT.

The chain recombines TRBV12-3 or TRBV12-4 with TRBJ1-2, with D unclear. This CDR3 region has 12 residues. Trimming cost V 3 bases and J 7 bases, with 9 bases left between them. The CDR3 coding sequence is TGTGCCAGCAGTTTGTCCAGGCCTGGCTACACCTTC. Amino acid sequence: CASSLSRPGYTF.